A selection of T cell receptor beta chains follows, all from one sample in a study of cytomegalovirus exposure and HLA in healthy donors. Clones were sequenced by immunoSEQ multiplex PCR, and TCRdb holds only the in-frame ones, with some missing. This table has fewer than 200,000 clones, around three quarters appearing once. Source material: PBMCs. The receptor set was obtained from a man in his forties or fifties in good health and CMV-seronegative. CDR3s include the opening cysteine and the closing phenylalanine or tryptophan.

V	J	CDR3
TRBV9	TRBJ1-1	CASSEGVYGEAFF
TRBV4-2	TRBJ1-6	CASSPAAGDSPLHF
TRBV9	TRBJ1-2	CASSVDRGKGYTF
TRBV30	TRBJ1-5	CAWSVQGNQPQHF
TRBV7-9	TRBJ1-3	CASSSAGQSSGNTIYF
TRBV18	TRBJ2-7	CASSPPPGTYEQYF
TRBV27	TRBJ1-5	CASSLFGQNNQPQHF
TRBV7-9	TRBJ2-7	CASSLALSTGSVQYF
TRBV7-9	TRBJ1-2	CASGTLGPFGNGYTF
TRBV9	TRBJ2-2	CASRRQGSTGELFF
TRBV19	TRBJ1-6	CASSIRPGQSSYNSPLHF
TRBV2	TRBJ2-2	CASRLAGGLVYHTGELFF
TRBV11-3	TRBJ2-4	CASSPEGGVKNIQYF
TRBV5-1	TRBJ2-7	CASSLYPQGSREQYF
TRBV5-4	TRBJ2-7	CASSLGTSATYEQYF
TRBV4-3	TRBJ2-1	CASSQTSGSGYNEQFF
TRBV19	TRBJ2-7	CASSTSAETGGYEQYF
TRBV7-9	TRBJ1-5	CASSLAPGDNQPQHF
TRBV5-4	TRBJ1-1	CASRPFPEITEAFF
TRBV19	TRBJ1-5	CASSQQTNQPQHF
TRBV29-1	TRBJ2-1	CSVDDSYNEQFF
TRBV4-3	TRBJ2-7	CASSQDPRTAYEQYF
TRBV5-1	TRBJ1-2	CASRQGADYGYTF
TRBV11-3	TRBJ2-1	CASSWTSGGGGEQFF
TRBV7-9	TRBJ2-5	CASHSPPPTDSAQETQYF
TRBV5-1	TRBJ1-2	CASSLGTVSGYTF
TRBV6-1	TRBJ1-1	CASSAGTGYFGTEAFF
TRBV30	TRBJ2-7	CAWSVGGTYEQYF
TRBV4-3	TRBJ2-7	CASSPSGDVYEQYF
TRBV29-1	TRBJ1-1	CSVGPGQRMNTEAFF
TRBV30	TRBJ1-5	CAWSVRGGNQPQHF
TRBV5-1	TRBJ1-3	CASSPNTDTGNTIYF
TRBV4-2	TRBJ1-1	CASSQDLWQGIEAFF